This T cell receptor (beta chain) was obtained from a study of identical twins. This CDR3 has 15 residues. Germline values: CDR1 ENHRY, CDR2 SYGVKD. Trimming left V 7 bases short and J 4 bases short, with 18 bases between. Findings and limits, study-wide: Part of the zero-insertion signal could reflect confounding by invariant MAIT and iNKT cells.

This clonotype was recorded a few times. Its antigen is not identified. In TCRdb, the 5' RACE reads were re-called with MiXCR into one record per CDR3 protein. The sample yields 690,000 or so distinct CDR3 sequences, approximately 6.1% seen once. Sequenced input: naive T cells sorted from blood. The J gene is TRBJ2-3, the V gene TRBV10-3; D unclear. This TCR was sampled from a man aged 18 to 30 in good health. CDR3 DNA: TGTGCCATCAAAATGGCGCCCCCATCTCCAGATACGCAGTATTTT. Protein sequence: CAIKMAPPSPDTQYF.